The 5 T cell receptor beta chains below all came from one sample that was sequenced in a study of cytomegalovirus exposure and HLA in healthy donors. The assay was immunoSEQ multiplex PCR, and TCRdb's table has in-frame clones only and misses some. The sample has about 190,000 clones, roughly 80% seen once; the top ten hold 2.5% to 3.5%. The sample consisted of PBMCs. The receptors stem from a woman aged 18-29 years in good health and CMV-seropositive.

This rearrangement joins TRBV6-6 to TRBJ2-7; TRBD2 matches at 8 bases. The CDR3 sequence is 16 residues long. After removal of 6 bases from V and 6 bases from J, the junction contained 16 bases not matched to a gene. Looked up from germline, CDR1 is MNHNY and CDR2 is SVGAGI (reference sequence). CDR3 sequence (DNA): TGTGCCAGCAGCACCCTCAGCGGGGGCACCGGGAGCGAGCAGTACTTC. This sequence encodes CASSTLSGGTGSEQYF.

This chain links TRBV7-6 with TRBJ2-7; 9 bases match TRBD1. V was clipped by 4 bases and J by 4 bases; unmatched bases: 8. The CDR3 is made up of 15 amino acids. Germline values: CDR1 SGHVS, CDR2 FNYEAQ. CDR3 sequence: CASSSPRDRAYEQYF. The CDR3 bases are TGTGCCAGCAGCTCACCTCGGGACAGGGCTTACGAGCAGTACTTC.

The chain carries TRBV10-3 and TRBJ2-1; 7 nucleotides agree with TRBD1. The CDR3 consists of 16 residues. CDR1 ENHRY and CDR2 SYGVKD come from the germline V gene. J gave up 8 bases and V 5 bases, and 15 bases lay outside the gene matches. CDR3 sequence: CAISQPGQSRTDEQFF. Here the CDR3 DNA reads TGTGCCATCAGTCAACCGGGACAGTCCCGAACAGATGAGCAGTTCTTC.

The chain links TRBV5-8 to TRBJ1-6; a possible D gene is TRBD1 (6 bases). Trimming shortened V by 4 bases and J by 7 bases, and 12 bases separated the two germline ends. Germline CDR1 is SGHTS and CDR2 is YDEGEE. This CDR3 contains 14 residues. CDR3 DNA: TGTGCCAGCAGCCCCGGACAGACCAATTCACCCCTCCACTTT. It translates to CASSPGQTNSPLHF.

V usage is TRBV13 and J usage is TRBJ2-7; 10 bases map to TRBD2. Germline loops: CDR1 PRHDT, CDR2 FYEKMQ (reference sequence). The V segment lost 1 base and the J segment 6 bases; nucleotides outside the gene matches: 9. The CDR3 is 16 amino acids. CDR3: CASSLVLPSGGSEQYF. The CDR3 DNA reads TGTGCCAGCAGCTTAGTTCTGCCTAGCGGGGGTTCCGAGCAGTACTTC. Supplemented by reference TRBV13 and TRBJ2-7, the full variable domain reads AAGVIQSPRHLIKEKRETATLKCYPIPRHDTVYWYQQGPGQDPQFLISFYEKMQSDKGSIPDRFSAQQFSDYHSELNMSSLELGDSALYFCASSLVLPSGGSEQYFGPGTRLTVT.